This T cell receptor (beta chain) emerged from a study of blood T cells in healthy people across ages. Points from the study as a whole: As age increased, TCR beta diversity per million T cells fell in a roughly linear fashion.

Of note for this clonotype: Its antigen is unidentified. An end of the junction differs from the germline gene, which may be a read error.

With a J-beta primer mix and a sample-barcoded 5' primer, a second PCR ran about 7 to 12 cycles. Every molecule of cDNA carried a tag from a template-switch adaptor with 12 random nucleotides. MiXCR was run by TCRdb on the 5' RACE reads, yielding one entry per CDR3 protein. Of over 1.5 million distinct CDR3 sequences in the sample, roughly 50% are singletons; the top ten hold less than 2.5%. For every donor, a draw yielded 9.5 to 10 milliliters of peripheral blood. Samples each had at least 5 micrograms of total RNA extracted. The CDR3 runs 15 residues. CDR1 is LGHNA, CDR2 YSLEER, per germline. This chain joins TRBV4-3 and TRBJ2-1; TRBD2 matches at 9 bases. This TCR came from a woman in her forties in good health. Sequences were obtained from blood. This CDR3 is CASSLASGVYSEQFF. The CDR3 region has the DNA TGCGCCAGCAGCCTGGCTAGCGGGGTCTACAGTGAGCAGTTCTTC.